This T cell receptor beta chain is drawn from a study of T cells after yellow fever vaccination. As for this clonotype: Its antigen remains unidentified.

Study results and limitations: Overall, a small share of clonotypes was seen in both CD4 and CD8 compartments. Most primary-vaccination clones reappeared after the booster (approximately 95% CD4, about 87% CD8). Peaking on day 5 versus 15, the secondary response was faster but weaker.

Template switching with 5'RACE generated the TCR cDNA and added a universal primer site and UMIs. TCRdb recomputed calls from the 5' RACE reads with MiXCR, one row per CDR3 protein. The sample has some 420,000 distinct CDR3 sequences, roughly 20% seen once. V lost 4 bases to trimming and J lost 3 bases; unmatched junction nucleotides: 7. Germline CDR1 and CDR2: LGHDT and YNNKEL (reference sequence). This CDR3 region has 15 residues. V is TRBV3-1 and J is TRBJ2-7; 9 bases align to TRBD1. Sequenced here: PBMCs, sampled before the yellow fever booster vaccination. This clonotype originated in a young man who received the YFV17D yellow fever vaccine. The CDR3 region is CASSPGTGIYYEQYF. In nucleotides, the CDR3 is TGTGCCAGCAGCCCTGGGACAGGGATTTACTACGAGCAGTACTTC.